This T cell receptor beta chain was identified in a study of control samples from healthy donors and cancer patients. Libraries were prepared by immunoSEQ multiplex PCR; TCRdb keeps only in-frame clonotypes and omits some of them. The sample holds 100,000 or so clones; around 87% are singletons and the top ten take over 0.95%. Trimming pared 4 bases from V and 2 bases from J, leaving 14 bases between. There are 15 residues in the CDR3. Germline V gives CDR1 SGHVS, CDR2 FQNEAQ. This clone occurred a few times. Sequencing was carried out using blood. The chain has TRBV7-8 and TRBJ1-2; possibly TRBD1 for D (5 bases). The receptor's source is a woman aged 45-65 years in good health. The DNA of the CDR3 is TGTGCCAGCAGCTGGGGGTCCCCGTTAAACTATGGCTACACCTTC. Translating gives CASSWGSPLNYGYTF.